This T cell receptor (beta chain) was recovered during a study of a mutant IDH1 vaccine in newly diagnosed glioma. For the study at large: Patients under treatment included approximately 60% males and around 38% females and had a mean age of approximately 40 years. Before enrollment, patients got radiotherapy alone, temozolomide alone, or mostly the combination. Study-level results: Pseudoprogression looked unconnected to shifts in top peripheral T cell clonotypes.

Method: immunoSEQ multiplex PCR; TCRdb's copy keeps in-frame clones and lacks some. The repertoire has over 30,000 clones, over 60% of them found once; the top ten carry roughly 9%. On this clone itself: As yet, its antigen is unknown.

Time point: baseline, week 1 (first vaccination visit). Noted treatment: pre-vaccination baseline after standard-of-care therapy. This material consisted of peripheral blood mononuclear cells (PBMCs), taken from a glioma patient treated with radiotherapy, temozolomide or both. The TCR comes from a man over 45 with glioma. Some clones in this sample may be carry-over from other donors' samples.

CDR3 DNA sequence: TGTGCCAGCAGTAGGGACAGAGTGGACACCGGGGAGCTGTTTTTT. Translation: CASSRDRVDTGELFF. The chain employs TRBV6-6 and TRBJ2-2; 7 bases fit TRBD1. The V gene end was trimmed by 5 bases and the J gene end by 3 bases; junction bases not matched to a gene: 6. The CDR3 contains 15 residues. CDR1 and CDR2 from the germline V gene are MNHNY and SVGAGI (reference sequence).